The 27 T cell receptor beta chains below all came from one sample that was sequenced in a study of T cell repertoires in cytomegalovirus infection. TCRdb ran MiXCR on the reads and lists one entry per CDR3 protein. Of 400,000 to 550,000 distinct CDR3 sequences in the sample, about 11% were seen once. The material sequenced was PBMCs. These receptors came from a human donor in good health (CMV status not recorded). Some clones in this sample may be carry-over from other donors' samples.

This clonotype was counted only a few times. The V gene is TRBV29-1, the J gene TRBJ2-5; D call uncertain. Per the germline V gene, CDR1 is SQVTM and CDR2 is ANQGSEA. The length of the CDR3 is 10 residues. The V gene lost 4 bases and the J gene lost 4 bases, with 4 bases spanning the gap. The CDR3 DNA follows: TGCAGCGTTGGACCAGAGACCCAGTACTTC. Its translation is CSVGPETQYF.

The V call is TRBV12-3 or TRBV12-4, the J call TRBJ1-2, with D maybe TRBD1 (5 bases). The CDR3 spans 15 residues. Trimming took 8 bases from V and 4 from J, leaving 20 bases between them. The CDR3 loop reads CASWTSGTGGYGYTF. CDR3 coding DNA: TGTGCCAGCTGGACTTCGGGCACTGGGGGCTATGGCTACACCTTC.

The chain joins TRBV6-5 to TRBJ2-5, with TRBD2 matching 9 bases. J lost 1 base, V lost 0 bases, and 3 bases had no gene match. The CDR3 length is 16 residues. Germline-derived CDR1 and CDR2 are MNHEY and SVGAGI. The CDR3 region has the DNA TGTGCCAGCAGTTACTCCCTAGCGGGGATCCAAGAGACCCAGTACTTC. Residues: CASSYSLAGIQETQYF.

This clonotype was detected ten times or more. V and J are TRBV20-1 and TRBJ2-1; D is perhaps TRBD1 (6 bases). This CDR3 region has 13 residues. CDR1 and CDR2 (germline): DFQATT, SNEGSKA (reference sequence). The CDR3 coding sequence is TGCAGCCCTGGGGGCTATCTACACAATGAGCAGTTCTTC. Translated: CSPGGYLHNEQFF.

This clonotype has ten or more counts. The rearrangement joins TRBV12-3 or TRBV12-4 to TRBJ1-3, with TRBD1 as a possible D gene (6 bases). CDR3 size: 14 residues. The germline V and J ends were trimmed by 5 bases and 2 bases, with 10 bases remaining between them. The CDR3 DNA follows: TGTGCCAGCAGTCAGGACAGCGCTGGAAACACCATATATTTT. This codes for CASSQDSAGNTIYF.

This clonotype appeared many times. The chain combines TRBV20-1 with TRBJ2-7, with TRBD1 as a possible D gene (6 bases). This CDR3 region has 13 residues. V was pared by 3 bases and J by 2 bases, with 11 bases between. In germline, CDR1 is DFQATT, CDR2 SNEGSKA (reference sequence). CDR3 region: CSASSGAAYEQYF. The CDR3, as DNA: TGCAGTGCTAGTTCAGGGGCGGCCTACGAGCAGTACTTC.

This clonotype has a count of ten or more. This sequence joins TRBV20-1 and TRBJ2-7; TRBD1 matches at 7 bases. This CDR3 region has 15 residues. The germline V gene encodes CDR1 DFQATT and CDR2 SNEGSKA (reference sequence). Germline trimming cut 1 base from V and 3 bases from J; bases unmatched to any gene: 9. CDR3 amino acids: CSARVQGQVLYEQYF. In DNA form, the CDR3 reads TGCAGTGCTAGAGTCCAAGGACAGGTTCTCTACGAGCAGTACTTC.

This clonotype was seen ten or more times. V usage is TRBV11-2 and J usage is TRBJ2-5; 8 positions match TRBD2. The V segment lost 3 bases and the J segment 7 bases; nucleotides outside the gene matches: 10. The germline V gene encodes CDR1 SGHAT and CDR2 FQNNGV. CDR3 size: 15 residues. The CDR3 loop reads CASSLAGGPALTQYF. The DNA for the CDR3 is TGTGCCAGCAGCTTGGCGGGAGGCCCGGCCCTGACCCAGTACTTC.

This clonotype was recorded many times. This rearrangement joins TRBV5-4 to TRBJ2-1; maybe TRBD1 (5 bases). Germline lookup yields CDR1 SGHNT and CDR2 YYREEE (reference sequence). This CDR3 has 15 residues. Trimming took 0 bases from V and 5 from J, leaving 12 bases between them. Written as DNA, the CDR3 is TGTGCCAGCAGCTTGGATGGCAGGGCTAACAATGAGCAGTTCTTC. Protein: CASSLDGRANNEQFF.

There are many counts of this clonotype. The chain combines TRBV7-8 with TRBJ2-1; 7 bases map to TRBD2. V shed 5 bases and J 5 bases; nucleotides not matched to a gene: 6. The length of the CDR3 is 14 residues. Germline V lookup: CDR1 SGHVS, CDR2 FQNEAQ. The CDR3 DNA is TGTGCCAGCAGCCCCCCCGGGACTAACAATGAGCAGTTCTTC. This translates into CASSPPGTNNEQFF.

This clonotype was counted at least ten times. The chain uses TRBV5-4 and TRBJ2-1, with 7 bases that match TRBD2. This CDR3 has 15 residues. CDR1 and CDR2 from the germline V gene are SGHNT and YYREEE (reference sequence). Trimming removed 5 bases from V and 0 bases from J; junction bases left unmatched: 5. CDR3 nucleotides: TGTGCCAGCAGGATAGCGGGCAGCTCCTACAATGAGCAGTTCTTC. Residues: CASRIAGSSYNEQFF.

With respect to this clonotype: Compared with germline, one end of the junction differs, possibly owing to a read error. The chain carries TRBV9 and TRBJ1-1; 9 positions match TRBD1. Germline lookup yields CDR1 SGDLS and CDR2 YYNGEE. The CDR3 spans 14 residues. The CDR3 DNA follows: TGTGCCAGCAGCCCGGGGACAGGGAACGCTGAAGCTTTCTTT. Amino acid sequence: CASSPGTGNAEAFF.

This clonotype was seen ten or more times. This rearrangement joins TRBV24-1 to TRBJ2-5; possible D gene TRBD2, 5 bases. Trimming removed 6 bases at V and 5 bases at J, with 12 bases between. The germline V gene has CDR1 KGHDR and CDR2 SFDVKD. The CDR3 sequence is 13 residues long. CDR3 DNA sequence: TGTGCCACCAGTAAGGACGGGAAGGAGACCCAGTACTTC. Its protein product is CATSKDGKETQYF.

This clonotype has more than one count but fewer than ten. The CDR3 DNA sequence: TGCAGCGTTTCGGGGGAACGCGAGCAGTACTTC. This codes for CSVSGEREQYF. The chain recombines TRBV20-1 with TRBJ2-7, with D possibly being TRBD2 (6 bases). CDR3 length: 11 amino acids. Per the germline V gene, CDR1 is DFQATT and CDR2 is SNEGSKA (reference sequence).

This clonotype was picked up many times. The chain is built from TRBV12-3 or TRBV12-4 and TRBJ2-2, with TRBD2 matching over 9 bases. The junction had 3 bases not matched to a gene; V was cut back by 3 bases and J by 4 bases. The CDR3 runs to 15 residues. In DNA form, the CDR3 reads TGTGCCAGCAGTTTCGAGACTAGCGGCACCGGGGAGCTGTTTTTT. Protein: CASSFETSGTGELFF.

About this clonotype: A read error may explain this, as a much larger clone is one base away. The chain couples TRBV12-3 or TRBV12-4 to TRBJ2-2; 8 bases are shared with TRBD1. Unmatched junction bases numbered 6, after V lost 6 bases and J lost 9 bases. CDR3 size: 13 residues. The CDR3 loop is CASRAGGPRELFF. The DNA for the CDR3 is TGTGCCAGCAGGGCAGGGGGCCCCAGGGAGCTGTTTTTT.

This clonotype came up many times. The J gene is TRBJ1-6, the V gene TRBV7-2, with 7 bases lining up with TRBD1. Trimming at V came to 4 bases and at J to 6 bases, leaving 12 bases not matched to a gene. Germline CDR1 is SGHTA and CDR2 is FQGNSA. This CDR3 comprises 17 residues. The CDR3 sequence is CASSSLSTGVINSPLHF. CDR3 DNA sequence: TGTGCCAGCAGCTCCTTGAGCACAGGGGTGATTAATTCACCCCTCCACTTT.

This clonotype was counted many times. The chain couples TRBV7-2 to TRBJ2-3; D not certain. Germline lookup yields CDR1 SGHTA and CDR2 FQGNSA. V lost 1 base and J 4 bases, leaving 9 bases between the germline ends. CDR3 length equals 14 residues. DNA of the CDR3: TGTGCCAGCAGCTTAGGCCTCTCTTCAGATACGCAGTATTTT. The encoded protein is CASSLGLSSDTQYF.

Turning to this clonotype: The germline gene is not matched at one end of the junction; a read error may be the cause. The J gene is TRBJ2-2, the V gene TRBV6-8; perhaps TRBD2 as D (5 bases). Germline V gives CDR1 MNHGY, CDR2 SAAAGT. The CDR3 spans 13 residues. CDR3 region: CASSWTAVGELSF. Here the CDR3 DNA reads TGTGCCAGCAGTTGGACGGCCGTCGGGGAGCTGTCTTTT.

This clonotype appeared many times. The chain joins TRBV12-3 or TRBV12-4 to TRBJ1-2; the D is unclear. V dropped 4 bases and J dropped 4 bases, with 16 bases sitting between them. CDR3 length: 15 amino acids. The CDR3 DNA sequence: TGTGCCAGCAGTTCCTACTCTGATGGTGGCTATGGCTACACCTTC. Protein product: CASSSYSDGGYGYTF.

At least ten counts were recorded for this clonotype. This rearrangement joins TRBV12-3 or TRBV12-4 to TRBJ2-1, with a possible D match to TRBD2 (6 bases). Trimming took 6 bases from V and 2 from J, leaving 11 bases between them. The CDR3 has 14 residues. CDR3 sequence: CASREGAAYNEQFF. The CDR3 DNA follows: TGTGCCAGCAGGGAGGGTGCGGCCTACAATGAGCAGTTCTTC.

This clonotype has a count of ten or more. The rearrangement links TRBV12-3 or TRBV12-4 to TRBJ2-1; D might be TRBD1 (6 bases). The V and J ends lost 6 bases and 1 base respectively, with 16 bases between them. The CDR3 is 16 amino acids. CDR3 protein: CASRPPDSDSYNEQFF. Here the CDR3 DNA reads TGTGCCAGCAGGCCCCCGGACAGTGATTCCTACAATGAGCAGTTCTTC.

This clonotype has more than one count but fewer than ten. This chain connects TRBV2 to TRBJ1-4, with D uncertain. This CDR3 spans 13 amino acids. The germline V gene has CDR1 SNHLY and CDR2 FYNNEI. V was trimmed by 8 bases and J by 6 bases, leaving 13 bases between them. The chain's CDR3 is CASVLGPDEKLFF. The CDR3 DNA reads as TGTGCCAGCGTTTTAGGGCCTGATGAAAAACTGTTTTTT. Together with reference TRBV2 and TRBJ1-4, the CDR3 gives the full variable domain: EPEVTQTPSHQVTQMGQEVILRCVPISNHLYFYWYRQILGQKVEFLVSFYNNEISEKSEIFDDQFSVERPDGSNFTLKIRSTKLEDSAMYFCASVLGPDEKLFFGSGTQLSVL.

V usage is TRBV27 and J usage is TRBJ1-5, with a weak D call TRBD1 (5 bases). V was pared by 6 bases and J by 3 bases, with 12 bases between. This CDR3 region has 14 residues. The V gene's germline CDR1 is MNHEY and CDR2 SMNVEV (reference sequence). CDR3 region: CASSIRGVNQPQHF. The CDR3 bases are TGTGCCAGCAGCATCCGGGGCGTCAATCAGCCCCAGCATTTT.

The gene calls are TRBV5-4 and TRBJ2-4; D perhaps matches TRBD1 (6 bases). There are 15 residues in the CDR3. V dropped 4 bases and J dropped 3 bases, with 14 bases sitting between them. CDR1 and CDR2 from the germline V gene are SGHNT and YYREEE (reference sequence). Here the CDR3 reads CASSQSDSYKNIQYF. As DNA, the CDR3 is TGTGCCAGCAGCCAGTCGGACAGCTACAAAAACATTCAGTACTTC.

This clonotype was counted many times. The V gene is TRBV18, the J gene TRBJ2-3; unclear D gene. The CDR3 loop spans 12 amino acids. CDR1 is KGHSH and CDR2 is LQKENI in the germline V gene. Between the trimmed V and J ends, which lost 8 bases and 4 bases, there was a span of 10 bases. The CDR3 DNA is TGTGCCAGCAGCCCCGGAGCAGATACGCAGTATTTT. It yields the protein CASSPGADTQYF.

This clonotype has ten or more counts. This chain links TRBV7-2 with TRBJ1-6; 8 nucleotides line up with TRBD1. The V gene's germline CDR1 is SGHTA and CDR2 FQGNSA. The ends lost 5 bases at V and 9 bases at J; junction bases unmatched: 6. The CDR3 length is 14 residues. CDR3 region: CASSPGQGASPLHF. In DNA form, the CDR3 reads TGTGCCAGCAGCCCCGGACAGGGAGCTTCACCCCTCCACTTT.